This T cell receptor (beta chain) came from a study of spatial heterogeneity in lung cancer. For the study at large: Researchers sequenced follow-up PBMC samples if they had them, and these came a median of approximately 22 months after resection.

This clonotype ranks as medium-sized. Sample time point: blood at routine non-recurrence follow-up after resection. Whole RNA, which was extracted from tumor, nontumor lung tissue or frozen PBMC, was sequenced without any cell sorting. TCRdb redid the calling of the 5' RACE reads with MiXCR, one entry per CDR3 protein. The table lists some 110,000 distinct CDR3 sequences, 12% of them singletons. The starting material was PBMCs, obtained at follow-up. This clonotype was sampled from a male donor with early-stage non-small cell lung cancer.

For the CDR3, the DNA is TGTGCCAGCAGCCCCCGGCGGGGAACCTACACTGAAGCTTTCTTT. It translates to CASSPRRGTYTEAFF. The chain uses TRBV13 and TRBJ1-1; unclear D gene. Trimming cost V 5 bases and J 3 bases, with 16 bases left between them. The germline V gene encodes CDR1 PRHDT and CDR2 FYEKMQ (reference sequence). This CDR3 comprises 15 residues.